These 26 T cell receptor beta chains came from one sample sequenced in a study of Ad26.COV2.S vaccination and SARS-CoV-2 variants. The repertoire was sequenced with immunoSEQ multiplex PCR; TCRdb's copy has only in-frame clones and lacks some. The sample consists of about 350,000 clones, roughly nine tenths of them appearing once. The source was peripheral blood, collected after recovery from COVID-19. These receptors all come from a human donor who had recovered from COVID-19.

This chain joins TRBV9 and TRBJ1-4, with a tentative D call TRBD1 (6 bases). CDR1 is SGDLS and CDR2 is YYNGEE in the germline V gene. Between the trimmed V and J ends, which lost 0 bases and 3 bases, there was a span of 12 bases. CDR3 size: 16 residues. CDR3 bases: TGTGCCAGCAGCGTAGGGAAGGCAGGGGCTAATGAAAAACTGTTTTTT. Residues: CASSVGKAGANEKLFF. The full variable domain, completed using reference TRBV9 and TRBJ1-4, is DSGVTQTPKHLITATGQRVTLRCSPRSGDLSVYWYQQSLDQGLQFLIQYYNGEERAKGNILERFSAQQFPDLHSELNLSSLELGDSALYFCASSVGKAGANEKLFFGSGTQLSVL.

CDR3 coding DNA: TGTGCCAGCAGTTACTCTGGACTTTTCTCCTACGAGCAGTACTTC. It translates to CASSYSGLFSYEQYF. The chain carries TRBV6-5 and TRBJ2-7, with D tentatively TRBD2 (5 bases). The CDR3 contains 15 residues. Germline-derived CDR1 and CDR2 are MNHEY and SVGAGI. Trimming pared 0 bases from V and 0 bases from J, leaving 9 bases between.

Regarding this clone: Other DNA sequences of this sample code for an identical CDR3. The chain has TRBV19 and TRBJ1-1; D ambiguous. Trimming removed 4 bases from V and 0 bases from J, with 6 bases in between. The CDR3 covers 13 residues. Germline CDR1 reads LNHDA; CDR2 reads SQIVND (reference sequence). The DNA of the CDR3 is TGTGCCAGTAGTAGCGGGGTGAACACTGAAGCTTTCTTT. It specifies CASSSGVNTEAFF.

The CDR3 nucleotides read TGTGCCAGCAGCTCTCAGGGTAATAGCAATCAGCCCCAGCATTTT. Translating gives CASSSQGNSNQPQHF. The chain employs TRBV7-2 and TRBJ1-5; a possible D gene is TRBD1 (5 bases). Trimming pared 4 bases from V and 0 bases from J, leaving 10 bases between. CDR3 size: 15 residues. The germline V gene has CDR1 SGHTA and CDR2 FQGNSA.

This clone showed up just once. The J gene is TRBJ2-3, the V gene TRBV7-2, with D possibly being TRBD2 (6 bases). The ends were cut back, 2 bases at V and 1 base at J, with 13 bases in the middle. Germline loops: CDR1 SGHTA, CDR2 FQGNSA. This CDR3 comprises 16 residues. For the CDR3, the DNA is TGTGCCAGCAGCTTACTTCCGGGCGGGGGCACAGATACGCAGTATTTT. It translates to CASSLLPGGGTDTQYF.

The rearrangement uses TRBV27 and TRBJ1-5, with D perhaps matching TRBD1 (6 bases). V shed 4 bases and J shed 2 bases, with 18 bases lying between them. The germline CDR1 and CDR2 sequences are MNHEY and SMNVEV (reference sequence). This CDR3 spans 17 amino acids. This CDR3 reads CASSSSSAGHGNQPQHF. CDR3 in DNA: TGTGCCAGCAGTTCATCTTCGGCGGGACACGGCAATCAGCCCCAGCATTTT.

This chain links TRBV12-5 with TRBJ1-2; possible D gene TRBD1, 6 bases. Trimming stripped 1 base from V and 5 bases from J, with 8 bases between. The CDR3 runs 13 residues. CDR1 and CDR2 from the germline V gene are LGHNT and FRNRAP. CDR3 residues: CASGLEGGYGYTF. CDR3 nucleotides: TGTGCTAGTGGTTTGGAGGGGGGTTATGGCTACACCTTC.

V gene TRBV7-9 combines with J gene TRBJ1-2, with no clear D. This CDR3 is 13 amino acids long. Between the trimmed V and J ends, which lost 1 base and 3 bases, there was a span of 6 bases. CDR1 is SEHNR and CDR2 is FQNEAQ in the germline V gene (reference sequence). The CDR3 nucleotides are TGTGCCAGCAGCTTAGTGTCTGACTATGGCTACACCTTC. Protein sequence: CASSLVSDYGYTF.

The gene calls are TRBV18 and TRBJ1-4, with a tentative D call TRBD1 (5 bases). CDR3 length equals 13 residues. Trimming took 6 bases from V and 5 from J, leaving 10 bases between them. Germline lookup yields CDR1 KGHSH and CDR2 LQKENI. CDR3: CASSGGENEKLFF. The CDR3 bases are TGTGCCAGCTCCGGGGGGGAGAATGAAAAACTGTTTTTT.

The chain is built from TRBV7-9 and TRBJ1-2; D not certain. V lost 1 base to trimming and J lost 0 bases, with 12 bases between them. The CDR3 extends over 16 amino acids. Germline CDR1 is SEHNR and CDR2 is FQNEAQ (reference sequence). The CDR3 nucleotides read TGTGCCAGCAGCTTAGGTAGCCAGGAGGCTAACTATGGCTACACCTTC. It codes for CASSLGSQEANYGYTF.

The rearrangement links TRBV7-3 to TRBJ2-1; 12 nucleotides match TRBD2. The CDR3 has 15 amino acids. In germline, CDR1 is SGHTA, CDR2 FQGTGA. The V and J ends lost 5 bases and 4 bases, in that order; junction bases with no gene match: 3. CDR3 amino acids: CASSKGTSGYNEQFF. CDR3 coding DNA: TGTGCCAGCAGCAAAGGGACTAGCGGGTACAATGAGCAGTTCTTC.

The rearrangement uses TRBV15 and TRBJ2-1; a possible D gene is TRBD2 (6 bases). V was cut by 7 bases and J by 0 bases, with 13 bases left in between. The germline CDR1 and CDR2 sequences are LNHNV and YYDKDF (reference sequence). The CDR3 is 15 residues long. The CDR3 loop reads CATTLGRGSYNEQFF. The CDR3 coding sequence is TGTGCCACCACCCTTGGGCGGGGCTCCTACAATGAGCAGTTCTTC.

This chain joins TRBV12-3 or TRBV12-4 and TRBJ1-1, with D unclear. This CDR3 has 13 amino acids. V was pared by 3 bases and J by 6 bases, with 11 bases between. The CDR3 coding sequence is TGTGCCAGCAGTTTGGAAAGGGCGGCTGAAGCTTTCTTT. It specifies CASSLERAAEAFF.

The chain joins TRBV2 to TRBJ2-1, with D perhaps TRBD2 (6 bases). The V and J ends lost 7 bases and 6 bases respectively, with 16 bases between them. Germline V lookup: CDR1 SNHLY, CDR2 FYNNEI. There are 14 residues in the CDR3. The CDR3 sequence is CASKGGTGTNEQFF. The CDR3 nucleotides read TGTGCCAGCAAGGGAGGAACGGGGACCAATGAGCAGTTCTTC.

V usage is TRBV5-4 and J usage is TRBJ2-1; D unresolved. The ends were cut back, 0 bases at V and 10 bases at J, with 8 bases in the middle. The CDR3 length is 12 residues. The germline V gene has CDR1 SGHNT and CDR2 YYREEE (reference sequence). The CDR3 protein is CASSLAIGEQFF. As DNA, the CDR3 is TGTGCCAGCAGCTTGGCCATCGGGGAGCAGTTCTTC.

The chain links TRBV2 to TRBJ2-7; 9 positions agree with TRBD1. This CDR3 is built from 16 residues. Germline V lookup: CDR1 SNHLY, CDR2 FYNNEI. V shed 7 bases, J shed 4 bases, and the junction held 14 bases outside the gene matches. The CDR3 coding sequence is TGTGCCAGCACTCCTCCGACGGGACAGGGTAGGTACGAGCAGTACTTC. This translates into CASTPPTGQGRYEQYF.

The chain combines TRBV29-1 with TRBJ1-1; D is undetermined. This CDR3 comprises 14 residues. Trimming pared 3 bases from V and 6 bases from J, leaving 17 bases between. Germline CDR1 reads SQVTM; CDR2 reads ANQGSEA. CDR3 loop: CSVEFSGLSAEAFF. The CDR3 region has the DNA TGCAGCGTTGAGTTTTCGGGGTTGAGCGCTGAAGCTTTCTTT.

This clone was seen a single time. The gene calls are TRBV5-6 and TRBJ1-5, with D perhaps TRBD1 (5 bases). The V end lost 4 bases, the J end lost 4 bases, and 12 bases lay between the germline ends. Germline CDR1 SGHDT, CDR2 YYEEEE. The CDR3 is 14 amino acids. The CDR3 loop reads CASSPGRQNQPQHF. The CDR3 region has the DNA TGTGCCAGCAGCCCGGGGCGGCAGAATCAGCCCCAGCATTTT.

This clone was found once. V usage is TRBV7-9 and J usage is TRBJ2-7; unclear D gene. The CDR3 runs to 13 residues. V shed 3 bases and J shed 0 bases, with 6 bases lying between them. In germline, CDR1 is SEHNR, CDR2 FQNEAQ (reference sequence). Written as DNA, the CDR3 is TGTGCCAGCAGCTTTGGCGGCTCCTACGAGCAGTACTTC. It specifies CASSFGGSYEQYF. Combining the CDR3 with reference TRBV7-9 and TRBJ2-7 gives the whole variable domain DTGVSQNPRHKITKRGQNVTFRCDPISEHNRLYWYRQTLGQGPEFLTYFQNEAQLEKSRLLSDRFSAERPKGSFSTLEIQRTEQGDSAMYLCASSFGGSYEQYFGPGTRLTVT.

This clone showed up just a few times. The gene calls are TRBV5-6 and TRBJ2-1; 8 bases map to TRBD2. From germline, CDR1 is SGHDT and CDR2 YYEEEE. This CDR3 is built from 16 residues. Unmatched junction bases numbered 7, after V lost 0 bases and J lost 5 bases. The CDR3 reads CASSLVRRGVDNEQFF. Written as DNA, the CDR3 is TGTGCCAGCAGCTTGGTAAGGCGGGGGGTCGACAATGAGCAGTTCTTC.

The chain links TRBV27 to TRBJ1-1; D remains ambiguous. The V end lost 5 bases, the J end lost 4 bases, and 14 bases lay between the germline ends. This CDR3 comprises 14 residues. The germline V gene has CDR1 MNHEY and CDR2 SMNVEV (reference sequence). The CDR3 coding sequence is TGTGCCAGCAGTAACACTGGATGGGGCACTGAAGCTTTCTTT. It encodes CASSNTGWGTEAFF.

The CDR3 reads CASSLLSWTEQETQYF. For the CDR3, the DNA is TGTGCCAGCAGCCTCCTATCTTGGACGGAACAAGAGACCCAGTACTTC. The chain is built from TRBV11-2 and TRBJ2-5; D ambiguous. From germline, CDR1 is SGHAT and CDR2 FQNNGV. The CDR3 contains 16 residues. Between the trimmed V and J ends, which lost 5 bases and 2 bases, there was a span of 18 bases.

The V and J genes are TRBV5-1 and TRBJ2-1, with D possibly matching TRBD2 (6 bases). The CDR3 contains 17 residues. V shed 10 bases and J shed 8 bases, with 31 bases lying between them. Germline-derived CDR1 and CDR2 are SGHRS and YFSETQ. Here the CDR3 reads CAPSDCFGAEGGDEQFF. The CDR3 DNA reads as TGCGCCCCGTCAGACTGTTTCGGTGCGGAGGGTGGGGATGAGCAGTTCTTC.

This clone was seen a single time. The chain has TRBV7-2 and TRBJ1-5; 9 bases map to TRBD1. CDR3 length equals 15 residues. The trim removed 5 bases at V and 5 bases at J, leaving 7 bases unmatched. Germline lookup yields CDR1 SGHTA and CDR2 FQGNSA. The CDR3 sequence is CASSTRQGDDQPQHF. The CDR3 DNA is TGTGCCAGCAGCACACGACAGGGGGATGATCAGCCCCAGCATTTT.

V gene TRBV3-1 (or the pseudogene TRBV3-2) combines with J gene TRBJ2-5, with D unclear. The length of the CDR3 is 16 residues. V dropped 8 bases and J dropped 3 bases, with 22 bases sitting between them. From germline, CDR1 is LGHDT and CDR2 YNNKEL (reference sequence). CDR3 region: CASGDTLRLWEETQYF. The CDR3 coding sequence is TGTGCCAGCGGTGATACGTTGAGGCTGTGGGAAGAGACCCAGTACTTC.

In nucleotides, the CDR3 is TGTGCCAGCTCACCCCGGGACGGCTCCTCTGGAAACACCATATATTTT. It is translated as CASSPRDGSSGNTIYF. The chain has TRBV18 and TRBJ1-3; the D gene is possibly TRBD1 (5 bases). V lost 3 bases and J lost 0, with 12 bases in between. CDR1 and CDR2 from the germline V gene are KGHSH and LQKENI. CDR3 length equals 16 residues.